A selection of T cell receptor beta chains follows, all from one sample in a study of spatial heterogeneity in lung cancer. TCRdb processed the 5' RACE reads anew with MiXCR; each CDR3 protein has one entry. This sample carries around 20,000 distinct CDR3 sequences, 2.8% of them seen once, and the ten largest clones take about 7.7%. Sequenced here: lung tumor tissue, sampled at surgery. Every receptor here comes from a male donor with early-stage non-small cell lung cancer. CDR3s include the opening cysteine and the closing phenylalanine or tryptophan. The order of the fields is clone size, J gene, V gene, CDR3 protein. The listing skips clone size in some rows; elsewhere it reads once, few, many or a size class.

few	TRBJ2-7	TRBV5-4	CASSYTGIDEQYF
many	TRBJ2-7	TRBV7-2	CASSPTPGLAGDGYF
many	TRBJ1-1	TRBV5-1	CVSSLGPGKNTEAFF
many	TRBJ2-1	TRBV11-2	CASSQEWGGQFF
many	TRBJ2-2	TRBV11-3	CASSPTGGLVGELFF
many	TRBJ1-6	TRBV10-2	CASSESGTGNNSPLHF
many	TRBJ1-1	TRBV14	CASSTTGANTEAFF
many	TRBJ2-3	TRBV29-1	CSVIPGLAVDTQYF
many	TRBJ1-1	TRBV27	CASSLIAEAEAFF
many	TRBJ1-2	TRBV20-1	CSAKEGEVGGYTF
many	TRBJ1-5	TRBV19	CASSISGQGSNQPQHF
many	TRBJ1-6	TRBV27	CASSLSGGYNSPLHF
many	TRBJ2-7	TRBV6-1	CASSEFGGGFYEQYF
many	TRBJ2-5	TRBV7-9	CASSSSGETQYF
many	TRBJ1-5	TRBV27	CASSFRGISNQPQHF
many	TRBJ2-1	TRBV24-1	CATSDFPFNEQFF
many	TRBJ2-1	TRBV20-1	CSARDERAGGGSYNEQFF
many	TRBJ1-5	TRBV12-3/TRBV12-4	CASLGQPNQPQHF
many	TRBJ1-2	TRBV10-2	CASSVNREAPSGYTF
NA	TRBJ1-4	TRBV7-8	CASSAGPNEKLFF
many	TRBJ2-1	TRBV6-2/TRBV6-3	CATSGWDSYNEQFF
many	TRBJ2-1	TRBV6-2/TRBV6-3	CASGDRVNEQFF
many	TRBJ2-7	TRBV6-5	CASSYRDLTSDEQYF
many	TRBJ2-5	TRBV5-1	CASSLDSLDGVETQYF
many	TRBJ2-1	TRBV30	CAWSKFNPGHNEQFF
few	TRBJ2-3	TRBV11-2	CASSLNPAGNTDTQYF
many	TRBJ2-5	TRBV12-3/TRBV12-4	CASSLRGGFQETQYF
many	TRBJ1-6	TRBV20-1	CSARSMAGNSPLHF
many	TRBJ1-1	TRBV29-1	CSVGGYEAFF
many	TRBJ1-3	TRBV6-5	CASSTLGGTGNTIYF
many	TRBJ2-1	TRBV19	CASSLTGLSYNEQFF
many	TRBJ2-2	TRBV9	CASSVEVTPNTGELFF
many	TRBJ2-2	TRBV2	CASSLQGSNTGELFF
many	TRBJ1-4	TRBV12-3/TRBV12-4	CASSFTGVPSTNEKLFF
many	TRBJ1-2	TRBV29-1	CSVESNYGYTF
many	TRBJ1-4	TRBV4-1	CASSQDLFRPDSTNEKLFF
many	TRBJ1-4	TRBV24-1	CATSDSGTGFEKLFF
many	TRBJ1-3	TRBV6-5	CASRIGGPGNTIYF
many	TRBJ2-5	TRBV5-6	CASSLDSGTIYF
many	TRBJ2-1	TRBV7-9	CASSFETEQFF
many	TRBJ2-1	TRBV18	CASSWTGGDEQFF
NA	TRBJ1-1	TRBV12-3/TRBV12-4	CASSLYSRGFF
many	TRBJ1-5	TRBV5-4	CASSLGVGTDQPQHF
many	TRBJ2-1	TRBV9	CASSVGLAEQVAYNEQFF
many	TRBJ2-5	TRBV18	CASSLGEETQYF
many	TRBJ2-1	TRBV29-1	CSVGSDVWSQFF
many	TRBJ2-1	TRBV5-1	CASSSTTGLAGYNEQFF
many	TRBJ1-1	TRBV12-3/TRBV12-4	CASRKGWSTEAFF
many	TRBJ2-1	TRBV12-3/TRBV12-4	CASSSSWGPSSYNEQFF
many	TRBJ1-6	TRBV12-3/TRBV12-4	CASTALGGNSPLHF